This TCR beta chain comes out of a study of blood T cells in healthy people across ages. PCR was performed a second time for about 7 to 12 cycles using a sample-barcoded 5' primer and a J-beta primer mix. TCRdb re-derived calls from the 5' RACE reads in MiXCR, one entry per CDR3 protein. Here the sample spans roughly 1 million distinct CDR3 sequences, under 30% being singletons. V lost 6 bases, J lost 5 bases, and 13 bases lay in between. Per the germline V gene, CDR1 is DFQATT and CDR2 is SNEGSKA (reference sequence). The CDR3 loop spans 12 amino acids. The same data also contributed to another study, on T cells of mothers and their children.

Source material: blood. The sequence was collected from a girl aged 2 to 9 in good health. This rearrangement joins TRBV20-1 to TRBJ1-1, with a possible D match to TRBD1 (6 bases). CDR3 nucleotide sequence: TGCAGTGCGCTGGGGGCCCCAACTGAAGCTTTCTTT. Protein product: CSALGAPTEAFF.